This T cell receptor beta chain was retrieved from a study of response to subunit inactivated influenza vaccine. General study points: Authors proposed each seasonal influenza vaccination draws in few new T cells.

The CDR3 spans 16 residues. The V gene's germline CDR1 is SGHVS and CDR2 FQNEAQ. V was clipped by 1 base and J by 7 bases, with 19 bases between them. TCRdb re-called the RT-PCR reads with MiXCR, one entry per CDR3 protein. Of 400,000 to 650,000 distinct CDR3 sequences listed, roughly 7.6% are singletons. On this clonotype: Antigen specificity is unknown.

The chain is built from TRBV7-8 and TRBJ1-1, with a possible D match to TRBD1 (6 bases). The clonotype comes from a man between 50 and 75 years old who received an inactivated influenza vaccine. The sample was PBMCs from blood, taken approximately 25 months after vaccination. CDR3 region: CASSLGWGQTRDEAFF. The CDR3 DNA reads as TGTGCCAGCAGCTTAGGGTGGGGGCAAACGAGGGATGAAGCTTTCTTT.